This TCR beta chain was captured in a study of T cell repertoires in cytomegalovirus infection. Study at large: Based on public TCR beta signatures, there were indications of CMV infection and of a matching HLA type. Study findings and constraints: In two of eight donors, the top clonotype was HLA-C-restricted CMV-specific.

This CDR3 has 15 residues. CDR1 and CDR2 (germline): SGHVS, FQNEAQ. Losses at the gene ends were 5 bases for V and 5 bases for J; bases not matched to a gene: 9. This clonotype was counted many times. Its target is not known. TCRdb processed the reads anew with MiXCR; each CDR3 protein has one entry. The table includes 250,000 to 300,000 distinct CDR3 sequences, less than 9.5% detected once. The clonotype comes from a human donor in good health (CMV status not recorded). Some clones in this sample may be carry-over from other donors' samples. The source material was PBMCs. V gene TRBV7-8 combines with J gene TRBJ2-3; 8 nucleotides line up with TRBD2. In nucleotides, the CDR3 is TGTGCCAGCAGCGGAGGCCCGGGAGGGGAAGATACGCAGTATTTT. Its protein is CASSGGPGGEDTQYF.